These 9 T cell receptor beta chains were all obtained from the same sample, sequenced in a study of hypomethylating agent response in myelodysplastic syndrome. The data were produced by immunoSEQ multiplex PCR, yet TCRdb's version contains in-frame clones alone and is incomplete. Among about 3,400 clones listed, about four fifths were seen once. This specimen was bone marrow, taken before or after starting hypomethylating agent treatment for myelodysplastic syndrome (not recorded which). The receptors were sampled from a human donor with myelodysplastic syndrome.

Points on this clone: A read error may account for a junction end that differs from germline. CDR3 loop: CVEGDRGEEKLFF. Here the CDR3 DNA reads TGCGTCGAGGGAGACAGGGGGGAAGAAAAACTGTTTTTT. This chain uses TRBV27 with TRBJ1-4, with 9 bases fitting TRBD1. The CDR3 loop spans 13 amino acids. Germline CDR1 is MNHEY and CDR2 is SMNVEV (reference sequence).

CDR3 DNA sequence: TGTGCCAGCAGCGAACGTCAGGGATGGCCACCCCTCCACTTT. This gives the protein CASSERQGWPPLHF. The V call is TRBV6-1, the J call TRBJ1-6; possible D gene TRBD1, 5 bases. Trimming shortened V by 6 bases and J by 11 bases, and 17 bases separated the two germline ends. Germline lookup yields CDR1 MNHNS and CDR2 SASEGT. The CDR3 is 14 amino acids.

J is TRBJ2-2 and V is TRBV29-1, with 9 bases aligning to TRBD2. Trimming cost V 3 bases and J 5 bases; bases outside gene matches: 7. CDR1 and CDR2 from the germline V gene are SQVTM and ANQGSEA. The CDR3 totals 15 residues. The CDR3 region has the DNA TGCAGCGTTGACCTGGCGGGAGGGCCGACCGGGGAGCTGTTTTTT. This codes for CSVDLAGGPTGELFF.

In DNA form, the CDR3 reads TGTGCCAGCAGCCAAGACGTGTACGAGCAGTACTTC. Amino acids: CASSQDVYEQYF. The chain combines TRBV4-2 with TRBJ2-7; D gene uncertain. The CDR3 totals 12 residues. Per germline, CDR1 LGHNA and CDR2 YNFKEQ. Trimming removed 0 bases from V and 4 bases from J, with 4 bases in between.

The J gene is TRBJ2-2, the V gene TRBV7-2; 12 bases map to TRBD2. The CDR3 length is 19 residues. Trimming removed 4 bases from V and 1 base from J; junction bases left unmatched: 10. Germline-derived CDR1 and CDR2 are SGHTA and FQGNSA. CDR3 loop: CASSSWGTSGPLNTGELFF. CDR3 in DNA: TGTGCCAGCAGCTCCTGGGGGACTAGCGGGCCTTTGAACACCGGGGAGCTGTTTTTT.

The rearrangement uses TRBV9 and TRBJ1-4; 7 nucleotides agree with TRBD1. Germline loops: CDR1 SGDLS, CDR2 YYNGEE. J lost 8 bases, V lost 0 bases, and 4 bases had no gene match. The CDR3 covers 14 residues. For the CDR3, the DNA is TGTGCCAGCAGCGTAGGAGGGGGCATGGAAAAACTGTTTTTT. Protein sequence: CASSVGGGMEKLFF.

The J gene is TRBJ2-1, the V gene TRBV9, with TRBD1 identical over 8 bases. There are 16 residues in the CDR3. V was clipped by 4 bases and J by 5 bases; unmatched bases: 11. From germline, CDR1 is SGDLS and CDR2 YYNGEE. The CDR3 nucleotides read TGTGCCAGCAGCCCCCGACCAGGGGGCACCGACAATGAGCAGTTCTTC. Encoded protein: CASSPRPGGTDNEQFF.

The J gene is TRBJ1-1, the V gene TRBV9; TRBD1 aligns across 10 bases. The CDR3 is 14 residues long. With V trimmed by 4 bases and J by 10 bases, 10 bases remained unmatched. Germline V CDR1 and CDR2: SGDLS, YYNGEE. The CDR3 DNA reads TGTGCCAGCAGCATCGGGACAGGGGCCTCTGGAGCTTTCTTT. The encoded protein is CASSIGTGASGAFF.

J is TRBJ1-1 and V is TRBV9; 12 bases agree with TRBD1. CDR1 and CDR2 (germline): SGDLS, YYNGEE. The CDR3 sequence is 17 residues long. V was pared by 0 bases and J by 1 base, with 4 bases of the junction left unmatched. The CDR3 sequence is CASSVGGTGGKNTEAFF. The CDR3 DNA reads TGTGCCAGCAGCGTAGGCGGGACAGGGGGCAAGAACACTGAAGCTTTCTTT.